This TCR beta chain appears in the sequencing data of a study of T-cell reconstitution after alpha-beta-depleted transplantation in children. Note on this clonotype: The antigen remains unidentified.

Study-wide findings and caveats: T-cell numbers and diversity, one year after transplant, stemmed largely from T cells that were newly produced.

Unique molecular identifiers featured in how the TCRbeta library was prepared. TCRdb reanalysed the PCR reads using MiXCR and keeps one entry per CDR3 protein. In the table there are 200,000 to 250,000 distinct CDR3 sequences, around 25% of which are singletons. This CDR3 is built from 16 residues. V lost 6 bases to trimming and J lost 1 base, with 20 bases between them. Germline lookup yields CDR1 SQVTM and CDR2 ANQGSEA. The V and J genes are TRBV29-1 and TRBJ2-3, with D possibly being TRBD1 (7 bases). This specimen consisted of PBMCs, obtained before TCRalphabeta/CD19-depleted stem cell transplant. The sequence was collected from a girl aged 2-10 years with Fanconi anemia, due to receive a stem cell transplant. The CDR3 DNA reads TGCAGCGTCTCTAACGGCCAGGGGGGAGGCACAGATACGCAGTATTTT. This encodes CSVSNGQGGGTDTQYF.